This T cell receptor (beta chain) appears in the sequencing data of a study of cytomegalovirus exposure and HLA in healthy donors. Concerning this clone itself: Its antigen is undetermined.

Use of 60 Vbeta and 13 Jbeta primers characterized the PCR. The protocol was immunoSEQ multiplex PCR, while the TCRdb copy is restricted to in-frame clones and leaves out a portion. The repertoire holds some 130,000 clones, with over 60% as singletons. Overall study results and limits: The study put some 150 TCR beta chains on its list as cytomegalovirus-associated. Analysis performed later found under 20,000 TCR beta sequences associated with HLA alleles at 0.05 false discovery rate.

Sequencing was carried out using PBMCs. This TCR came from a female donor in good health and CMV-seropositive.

CDR3 in amino acids: CASSSPGTGYRDEQYF. CDR3 in DNA: TGTGCCAGCAGTAGCCCTGGGACAGGGTACCGGGACGAGCAGTACTTC. The chain recombines TRBV28 with TRBJ2-5, with TRBD1 matching over 9 bases. The J call may be faulty, since TRBJ2-7 better matches the DNA end. This CDR3 spans 16 amino acids. The germline CDR1 and CDR2 sequences are MDHEN and SYDVKM.